This T cell receptor beta chain appears in the sequencing data of a study of blood T cell repertoires in COVID-19. Trimming removed 2 bases at V and 4 bases at J, with 12 bases between. This CDR3 region has 15 residues. CDR1 is MGHDK and CDR2 is SYGVNS in the germline V gene. As handled by the study authors: Cell counts per sample came from amplifying reference gene primers. Only in-frame clones appear in the TCRdb table, and some are missing; sequencing was by immunoSEQ multiplex PCR. Clone size and the V and J calls come from that table; the DNA yielded D and trimming. The table lists about 18,000 clones, roughly 88% of them singletons. This clone came up once.

This TCR was sampled from a man aged 40-49 years with active COVID-19. What was sequenced was peripheral blood. J is TRBJ1-5 and V is TRBV25-1, with no clear D. The CDR3 here is CASSEPGRGNQPQHF. The DNA of the CDR3 is TGTGCCAGCAGTGAACCTGGCCGAGGTAATCAGCCCCAGCATTTT.